A single sample is the source of the 24 T cell receptor beta chains below, sequenced in a study of cytomegalovirus exposure and HLA in healthy donors. The PCR had 60 Vbeta and 13 Jbeta primers. Produced via immunoSEQ multiplex PCR; TCRdb's table is partial and in-frame only. The sample table includes around 100,000 clones. Sample: PBMCs. The receptors here all came from a man under 40 in good health and CMV-seronegative.

This sequence joins TRBV27 and TRBJ2-1, with 7 positions matching TRBD1. The ends lost 2 bases at V and 4 bases at J; junction bases unmatched: 5. This CDR3 is built from 15 residues. Looked up from germline, CDR1 is MNHEY and CDR2 is SMNVEV (reference sequence). The CDR3 reads CASSLPGTAYNEQFF. CDR3 DNA: TGTGCCAGCAGTTTACCGGGGACAGCTTACAATGAGCAGTTCTTC.

V and J are TRBV2 and TRBJ2-7, with 11 bases lining up with TRBD2. CDR1 SNHLY and CDR2 FYNNEI come from the germline V gene. With 7 bases clipped from V and 4 bases from J, the junction kept 9 bases outside the gene matches. CDR3 length: 15 amino acids. The CDR3 protein is CASKPLLAGDYEQYF. Written as DNA, the CDR3 is TGTGCCAGCAAGCCCCTACTAGCGGGGGATTACGAGCAGTACTTC.

The chain links TRBV5-1 to TRBJ1-2; the D gene is possibly TRBD1 (6 bases). The V and J ends lost 3 bases and 0 bases respectively, with 15 bases between them. CDR1 is SGHRS, CDR2 YFSETQ, per germline. The CDR3 spans 16 residues. The CDR3 loop reads CASSYGQQISNYGYTF. CDR3 coding DNA: TGCGCCAGCAGCTACGGACAGCAGATATCTAACTATGGCTACACCTTC.

For this clone: One end of the junction varies from germline; a read error may be responsible. The CDR3 here is CASSFSTRAEKLLF. The CDR3 DNA reads as TGTGCCAGCAGCTTCTCCACGCGGGCGGAAAAACTGCTTTTT. The J gene is TRBJ1-4, the V gene TRBV7-9; D is unclear. There are 14 residues in the CDR3. CDR1 and CDR2 (germline): SEHNR, FQNEAQ (reference sequence).

The rearrangement links TRBV7-2 to TRBJ1-2; D gene ambiguous. Germline loops: CDR1 SGHTA, CDR2 FQGNSA. The CDR3 runs to 13 residues. V lost 1 base and J lost 2, with 5 bases in between. The chain's CDR3 is CASSLGRNYGYTF. The CDR3 DNA reads TGTGCCAGCAGCTTAGGCCGGAACTATGGCTACACCTTC.

The chain has TRBV2 and TRBJ1-5, with 7 positions matching TRBD1. With 7 bases clipped from V and 3 bases from J, the junction kept 6 bases outside the gene matches. CDR3 length: 14 amino acids. Germline CDR1 reads SNHLY; CDR2 reads FYNNEI. The CDR3 bases are TGTGCCAGCAAGGTGGGACAGCTCAATCAGCCCCAGCATTTT. It yields the protein CASKVGQLNQPQHF.

The gene calls are TRBV2 and TRBJ1-4; possibly TRBD1 for D (5 bases). CDR3 size: 15 residues. The V gene lost 2 bases and the J gene lost 3 bases, with 10 bases spanning the gap. Germline V gene sequence: CDR1 SNHLY, CDR2 FYNNEI. CDR3 amino acids: CASSEMGLANEKLFF. The CDR3 DNA sequence: TGTGCCAGCAGTGAAATGGGACTGGCTAATGAAAAACTGTTTTTT.

The CDR3, as DNA: TGTGCCAGCAGCGCCGGGCAGGGGAACTACGAGCAGTACTTC. As protein: CASSAGQGNYEQYF. J is TRBJ2-7 and V is TRBV5-4; D is perhaps TRBD1 (6 bases). CDR3 length: 14 amino acids. Germline CDR1 SGHNT, CDR2 YYREEE (reference sequence). The V and J ends lost 4 bases and 3 bases respectively, with 14 bases between them. The entire variable domain, with the rest obtained from reference TRBV5-4 and TRBJ2-7, is as follows: ETGVTQSPTHLIKTRGQQVTLRCSSQSGHNTVSWYQQALGQGPQFIFQYYREEENGRGNFPPRFSGLQFPNYSSELNVNALELDDSALYLCASSAGQGNYEQYFGPGTRLTVT.

The V and J genes are TRBV4-3 and TRBJ2-5; the match to TRBD1 covers 9 bases. Gene TRBJ2-7 matches the end of the DNA better, so the J call may be wrong. The CDR3 contains 16 residues. CDR1 and CDR2 from the germline V gene are LGHNA and YSLEER. The CDR3 DNA reads as TGCGCCAGCAGCCAAGCGGGACAGGGCCGACAAAACGAGCAGTACTTC. It specifies CASSQAGQGRQNEQYF.

CDR3 sequence (DNA): TGTGCCAGCAGTGACAGGGGTCAGCCCCAGCATTTT. Amino acids: CASSDRGQPQHF. This sequence joins TRBV2 and TRBJ1-5, with D tentatively TRBD1 (6 bases). The germline CDR1 and CDR2 sequences are SNHLY and FYNNEI. Between the trimmed V and J ends, which lost 3 bases and 6 bases, there was a span of 6 bases. There are 12 residues in the CDR3.

V gene TRBV2 combines with J gene TRBJ2-1; tentative D call: TRBD2 (6 bases). V dropped 6 bases and J dropped 11 bases, with 20 bases sitting between them. This CDR3 is built from 14 residues. The germline gives CDR1 SNHLY, CDR2 FYNNEI. As DNA, the CDR3 is TGTGCCAGCAGGGCCGGGCAGGGAGGCAGGAAGCAGTTCTTC. Residues: CASRAGQGGRKQFF.

As to this clone: At one end the junction does not follow the germline gene, possibly because of a read error. The chain carries TRBV28 and TRBJ2-5, with TRBD2 as a possible D gene (5 bases). The CDR3 extends over 13 amino acids. The V gene's germline CDR1 is MDHEN and CDR2 SYDVKM. This CDR3 is CSGESPHQETQYF. The CDR3 DNA follows: TGCTCCGGGGAGTCCCCCCACCAAGAGACCCAGTACTTC.

The chain couples TRBV30 to TRBJ2-3; TRBD1 is a possible D gene (5 bases). The germline V gene encodes CDR1 GTSNPN and CDR2 SVGIG (reference sequence). The V end lost 7 bases, the J end lost 1 base, and 9 bases lay between the germline ends. The CDR3 length is 12 residues. CDR3 DNA sequence: TGTGCCTTGGAAGGGGGCACAGATACGCAGTATTTT. Translated, it gives CALEGGTDTQYF.

J is TRBJ2-4 and V is TRBV7-8; weak D call: TRBD2 (5 bases). The CDR3 is made up of 16 amino acids. The V end lost 5 bases, the J end lost 4 bases, and 18 bases lay between the germline ends. The germline CDR1 and CDR2 sequences are SGHVS and FQNEAQ. DNA for the CDR3: TGTGCCAGCAGCCCCCGGGGTGTTTCGGGGAAAAACATTCAGTACTTC. It yields the protein CASSPRGVSGKNIQYF.

The genes are TRBV7-9 and TRBJ2-6; D is possibly TRBD1 (5 bases). CDR3 length: 19 residues. Trimming shortened V by 6 bases and J by 0 bases, and 21 bases separated the two germline ends. From germline, CDR1 is SEHNR and CDR2 FQNEAQ (reference sequence). The CDR3 here is CASSHLPSPGSSGANVLTF. The CDR3 DNA follows: TGTGCCAGCAGTCATCTCCCCTCCCCAGGGTCCTCTGGGGCCAACGTCCTGACTTTC.

The rearrangement joins TRBV4-2 to TRBJ2-7; no definite D call. The CDR3 covers 13 residues. V dropped 1 base and J dropped 3 bases, with 7 bases sitting between them. CDR1 and CDR2 from the germline V gene are LGHNA and YNFKEQ. The CDR3 spells CASSQGTDYEQYF. Written as DNA, the CDR3 is TGTGCCAGCAGCCAAGGCACAGACTACGAGCAGTACTTC.

The V gene is TRBV7-8, the J gene TRBJ2-1, with D perhaps TRBD2 (7 bases). The CDR3 runs to 16 residues. V lost 5 bases and J 4 bases, leaving 18 bases between the germline ends. Per the germline V gene, CDR1 is SGHVS and CDR2 is FQNEAQ. The CDR3 region has the DNA TGTGCCAGCAGCCCTAGAGGGGGGGGCACATACAATGAGCAGTTCTTC. It specifies CASSPRGGGTYNEQFF. Full variable domain (missing parts from reference TRBV7-8 and TRBJ2-1): GAGVSQSPRYKVAKRGQDVALRCDPISGHVSLFWYQQALGQGPEFLTYFQNEAQLDKSGLPSDRFFAERPEGSVSTLKIQRTQQEDSAVYLCASSPRGGGTYNEQFFGPGTRLTVL.

This chain links TRBV6-5 with TRBJ2-1, with 8 bases identical to TRBD1. Germline values: CDR1 MNHEY, CDR2 SVGAGI. After removal of 7 bases from V and 4 bases from J, the junction contained 6 bases not matched to a gene. The CDR3 sequence is 14 residues long. The CDR3 sequence is CASTSGTGYNEQFF. The CDR3 region has the DNA TGTGCCAGCACTTCCGGGACAGGATACAATGAGCAGTTCTTC.

The chain combines TRBV7-6 with TRBJ2-5; D is perhaps TRBD1 (6 bases). This CDR3 spans 14 amino acids. V lost 5 bases and J lost 5, with 15 bases in between. The germline V gene has CDR1 SGHVS and CDR2 FNYEAQ. The CDR3 spells CASSNGQGRETQYF. CDR3 sequence (DNA): TGTGCCAGCAGCAACGGGCAGGGGCGGGAGACCCAGTACTTC. The full variable domain, rest sourced from reference TRBV7-6 and TRBJ2-5, is GAGVSQSPRYKVTKRGQDVALRCDPISGHVSLYWYRQALGQGPEFLTYFNYEAQQDKSGLPNDRFSAERPEGSISTLTIQRTEQRDSAMYRCASSNGQGRETQYFGPGTRLLVL.

The genes are TRBV27 and TRBJ1-6; 7 nucleotides agree with TRBD1. The length of the CDR3 is 15 residues. Germline trimming cut 4 bases from V and 16 bases from J; bases unmatched to any gene: 16. Germline-derived CDR1 and CDR2 are MNHEY and SMNVEV (reference sequence). In DNA form, the CDR3 reads TGTGCCAGCAGTTCCCTACGGGGCGCCGGGACAGTTCTCCACTTT. Its translation is CASSSLRGAGTVLHF.

The V and J genes are TRBV6-6 and TRBJ1-4, with 8 bases aligning to TRBD1. Germline CDR1 and CDR2: MNHNY and SVGAGI (reference sequence). The CDR3 is made up of 13 amino acids. With 6 bases clipped from V and 8 bases from J, the junction kept 5 bases outside the gene matches. CDR3 sequence (DNA): TGTGCCAGCAGCGACAGGGGACGCGAAAAACTGTTTTTT. Its protein product is CASSDRGREKLFF.

The chain uses TRBV28 and TRBJ2-1, with TRBD2 matching 8 bases. Germline V gene lookup returns CDR1 MDHEN and CDR2 SYDVKM. With 6 bases clipped from V and 3 bases from J, the junction kept 7 bases outside the gene matches. This CDR3 region has 15 residues. In DNA, the CDR3 is TGTGCCAGCAGAAAAAGCGGGGGCCACTACAATGAGCAGTTCTTC. Translated: CASRKSGGHYNEQFF.

CDR3 DNA sequence: TGTGCCAGCAGCTCCGCGGGTTGGGCAGATACGCAGTATTTT. Translating it yields CASSSAGWADTQYF. This chain joins TRBV5-4 and TRBJ2-3, with TRBD2 as a possible D gene (5 bases). Germline assignment: CDR1 SGHNT and CDR2 YYREEE (reference sequence). The length of the CDR3 is 14 residues. Trimming took off 3 bases at V and 4 bases at J, with 12 bases between the two ends.

The V gene is TRBV2, the J gene TRBJ1-5, with a possible D match to TRBD1 (6 bases). V lost 3 bases to trimming and J lost 4 bases, with 13 bases between them. This CDR3 has 15 amino acids. CDR1 and CDR2 from the germline V gene are SNHLY and FYNNEI. CDR3 nucleotide sequence: TGTGCCAGCAGTGATTTCCCAAGGGGGAATCAGCCCCAGCATTTT. This gives the protein CASSDFPRGNQPQHF.